One and the same sample provided the 8 T cell receptor beta chains below, sequenced in a study of T-cell memory formation after mild COVID-19. One entry per CDR3 protein, called by TCRdb with MiXCR from the 5' RACE reads. The sample carries roughly 600,000 distinct CDR3 sequences, about a sixth recorded once. The specimen sequenced was PBMCs or a T cell subset sorted from them (not recorded which). The source of these receptors is an adult woman who had mild COVID-19 (a few samples of this study predate the infection). Cell type and time point are not known.

This clonotype was seen more than once but under ten times. This chain connects TRBV7-9 to TRBJ2-6, with a possible D match to TRBD1 (6 bases). In germline, CDR1 is SEHNR, CDR2 FQNEAQ (reference sequence). This CDR3 has 18 amino acids. Deletions cut 6 bases from V and 1 base from J, with 19 bases between. The CDR3 protein is CASRIQGATFSGANVLTF. DNA of the CDR3: TGTGCCAGCAGAATACAGGGAGCCACTTTTTCTGGGGCCAACGTCCTGACTTTC.

The CDR3 coding sequence is TGTGCCAGCAGTTTATCGGGGAGTCCCGGGGCCAACGTCCTGACTTTC. Its protein product is CASSLSGSPGANVLTF. V usage is TRBV27 and J usage is TRBJ2-6; D might be TRBD2 (5 bases). Germline V lookup: CDR1 MNHEY, CDR2 SMNVEV (reference sequence). The CDR3 length is 16 residues. V was cut by 0 bases and J by 4 bases, with 10 bases left in between.

This clonotype was counted ten times or more. In nucleotides, the CDR3 is TGTGCCAGCAGCAACCCAAGATCCCGGATCTACAATGAGCAGTTCTTC. The encoded protein is CASSNPRSRIYNEQFF. The chain has TRBV14 and TRBJ2-1; no definite D call. This CDR3 is built from 16 residues. With 5 bases removed from V and 3 bases from J, the gap between germline ends came to 17 bases. The germline CDR1 and CDR2 sequences are SGHDN and FVKESK. Full variable domain (rest looked up from reference TRBV14 and TRBJ2-1): EAGVTQFPSHSVIEKGQTVTLRCDPISGHDNLYWYRRVMGKEIKFLLHFVKESKQDESGMPNNRFLAERTGGTYSTLKVQPAELEDSGVYFCASSNPRSRIYNEQFFGPGTRLTVL.

In this sample, this clonotype turned up many times. This chain connects TRBV20-1 to TRBJ2-5; a weak D match, TRBD2 (6 bases). CDR3 size: 14 residues. CDR1 and CDR2 (germline): DFQATT, SNEGSKA (reference sequence). V was clipped by 0 bases and J by 1 base, with 9 bases between them. CDR3 loop: CSARDGGTQETQYF. The DNA of the CDR3 is TGCAGTGCTAGAGATGGAGGGACCCAAGAGACCCAGTACTTC.

This clonotype was seen many times. The rearrangement links TRBV10-2 to TRBJ2-7; tentatively, D is TRBD2 (6 bases). V lost 7 bases to trimming and J lost 7 bases, with 20 bases between them. Germline CDR1 and CDR2: WSHSY and SAAADI. The CDR3 runs 14 residues. CDR3 sequence: CASTGAGSIREQYF. CDR3 nucleotide sequence: TGCGCCAGCACTGGAGCGGGTTCAATACGGGAGCAGTACTTC.

This chain uses TRBV3-1 with TRBJ2-2, with D perhaps matching TRBD1 (6 bases). This CDR3 has 12 amino acids. V was shortened by 9 bases and J by 5 bases, with 10 bases between the two germline ends. Germline assignment: CDR1 LGHDT and CDR2 YNNKEL (reference sequence). The chain's CDR3 is CASHRETGELFF. In DNA, the CDR3 is TGTGCCAGTCACAGGGAAACCGGGGAGCTGTTTTTT.

The chain uses TRBV20-1 and TRBJ1-6, with 9 bases identical to TRBD1. The CDR3 is made up of 14 amino acids. Germline V gene lookup returns CDR1 DFQATT and CDR2 SNEGSKA (reference sequence). J lost 7 bases, V lost 2 bases, and 3 bases had no gene match. The CDR3 sequence is CSARQGTGNSPLHF. CDR3 bases: TGCAGTGCTAGACAGGGGACAGGGAATTCACCCCTCCACTTT.

Here the CDR3 DNA reads TGTGCCAGCAGCCCGACAGGGGGCGAGGCCCAGCATTTT. This translates into CASSPTGGEAQHF. The chain couples TRBV12-3 or TRBV12-4 to TRBJ1-5; TRBD1 matches at 10 bases. The V and J ends lost 6 bases and 11 bases, in that order; junction bases with no gene match: 7. The CDR3 runs 13 residues.